A single sample is the source of the 22 T cell receptor beta chains below, sequenced in a study of T cells in Graves' hyperthyroidism and ophthalmopathy. The investigators amplified TCR beta CDR3 regions from RNA transcripts. Using the HTBI primer set, a first-round RT-PCR was run on the TCR CDR3. From the multiplex PCR reads, TCRdb called clonotypes with MiXCR, one entry per CDR3 protein. This table holds a few hundred thousand distinct CDR3 sequences, approximately 15% found once. The sample comprised blood. These receptors came from a young woman with Graves' ophthalmopathy.

The chain combines TRBV3-1 with TRBJ1-1; 7 nucleotides line up with TRBD1. CDR3 size: 15 residues. J gave up 4 bases and V 6 bases, and 11 bases lay outside the gene matches. The germline CDR1 and CDR2 sequences are LGHDT and YNNKEL (reference sequence). CDR3 DNA: TGTGCCAGCAGACCGTCGACAGGGAAACTCACTGAAGCTTTCTTT. This codes for CASRPSTGKLTEAFF.

Ten or more counts support this clonotype. The CDR3 region is CASSSRGDYNSPLHF. The DNA of the CDR3 is TGTGCCAGCAGTTCCAGAGGAGACTATAATTCACCCCTCCACTTT. The chain joins TRBV12-3 or TRBV12-4 to TRBJ1-6; D is undetermined. V lost 4 bases and J 3 bases, leaving 10 bases between the germline ends. The length of the CDR3 is 15 residues.

This clonotype was detected a few times. This rearrangement joins TRBV5-6 to TRBJ1-1; tentative D call: TRBD1 (5 bases). The CDR3 is made up of 16 amino acids. V lost 4 bases, J lost 4 bases, and 20 bases lay in between. The germline V gene encodes CDR1 SGHDT and CDR2 YYEEEE. The CDR3 region is CASSQLLGVGSTEAFF. The CDR3 nucleotides read TGTGCCAGCAGCCAACTATTAGGGGTGGGTAGCACTGAAGCTTTCTTT.

This clonotype appeared many times. The V and J genes are TRBV12-3 or TRBV12-4 and TRBJ1-2; D is uncertain. The CDR3 has 12 amino acids. V was cut by 2 bases and J by 7 bases, with 8 bases left in between. In DNA form, the CDR3 reads TGTGCCAGCAGTTTATACACAGCTGGCTACACCTTC. Protein product: CASSLYTAGYTF.

There are many counts of this clonotype. The rearrangement links TRBV12-3 or TRBV12-4 to TRBJ1-3, with TRBD1 matching 8 bases. The CDR3 sequence is 16 residues long. Losses at the gene ends were 8 bases for V and 2 bases for J; bases not matched to a gene: 11. DNA of the CDR3: TGTGCCAGCGAGAGTCCCCCAGGGGGCACTGGAAACACCATATATTTT. It specifies CASESPPGGTGNTIYF.

This sequence joins TRBV18 and TRBJ1-4; TRBD1 aligns across 7 bases. Germline V gene data show CDR1 as KGHSH and CDR2 as LQKENI. CDR3 length equals 16 residues. V dropped 3 bases and J dropped 8; count of bases not matched to a gene: 12. The chain's CDR3 is CASSPQPTGVEEKLFF. DNA of the CDR3: TGTGCCAGCTCACCCCAACCCACAGGGGTTGAGGAAAAACTGTTTTTT.

This clonotype was detected only a few times. This chain connects TRBV20-1 to TRBJ2-5; 12 bases match TRBD1. The CDR3 sequence is 16 residues long. The junction had 13 bases not matched to a gene; V was cut back by 6 bases and J by 5 bases. CDR1 and CDR2 (germline): DFQATT, SNEGSKA (reference sequence). CDR3: CSAENGPGTGGETQYF. The DNA of the CDR3 is TGCAGTGCCGAAAACGGCCCCGGGACAGGGGGCGAGACCCAGTACTTC.

The rearrangement joins TRBV6-1 to TRBJ2-3; D is uncertain. Germline-derived CDR1 and CDR2 are MNHNS and SASEGT. The CDR3 loop spans 12 amino acids. Trimming removed 3 bases at V and 7 bases at J, with 8 bases between. Written as DNA, the CDR3 is TGTGCCAGCAGTGAGGGTCAAAATACGCAGTATTTT. This codes for CASSEGQNTQYF.

This chain links TRBV7-9 with TRBJ1-1, with 7 positions matching TRBD1. The CDR3 contains 15 residues. V dropped 1 base and J dropped 4; count of bases not matched to a gene: 6. Germline CDR1 SEHNR, CDR2 FQNEAQ (reference sequence). CDR3 nucleotide sequence: TGTGCCAGCAGCTTAGGACAGGGCGGGGTCACTGAAGCTTTCTTT. Translating it yields CASSLGQGGVTEAFF.

This clonotype was seen at least ten times. The chain has TRBV30 and TRBJ1-1, with D possibly TRBD1 on 6 matching bases. Trimming pared 5 bases from V and 5 bases from J, leaving 12 bases between. The CDR3 consists of 12 residues. Germline CDR1 is GTSNPN and CDR2 is SVGIG (reference sequence). The DNA of the CDR3 is TGTGCCTGGGTACAGGGAAGGACTGAAGCTTTCTTT. Its protein is CAWVQGRTEAFF.

This clonotype has ten or more counts. J is TRBJ1-2 and V is TRBV18; D remains ambiguous. The germline gives CDR1 KGHSH, CDR2 LQKENI. This CDR3 has 16 residues. V was shortened by 3 bases and J by 5 bases, with 19 bases between the two germline ends. CDR3 residues: CASSPGLGRVEYGYTF. Here the CDR3 DNA reads TGTGCCAGCTCACCCGGACTAGGGCGGGTCGAGTATGGCTACACCTTC.

This clonotype turned up a few times. The chain has TRBV6-1 and TRBJ2-5; D not resolved. The V end was cut by 8 bases, the J end by 2 bases, with 15 bases between. Germline-derived CDR1 and CDR2 are MNHNS and SASEGT. The CDR3 is 14 amino acids. Here the CDR3 reads CASGPIVAQETQYF. CDR3 sequence (DNA): TGTGCCAGCGGCCCCATTGTGGCGCAAGAGACCCAGTACTTC.

This clonotype was detected ten times or more. The chain carries TRBV2 and TRBJ2-1; 8 bases map to TRBD2. The CDR3 extends over 15 amino acids. Germline assignment: CDR1 SNHLY and CDR2 FYNNEI. V shed 3 bases and J 8 bases; nucleotides not matched to a gene: 9. This chain's CDR3 is CASSDVRGGRDEQFF. CDR3 sequence (DNA): TGTGCCAGCAGTGATGTACGGGGGGGGCGCGATGAGCAGTTCTTC.

This clonotype was recorded a few times. V is TRBV5-4 and J is TRBJ1-4; D is possibly TRBD1 (5 bases). Germline loops: CDR1 SGHNT, CDR2 YYREEE (reference sequence). The ends were cut back, 1 base at V and 3 bases at J, with 19 bases in the middle. The CDR3 loop spans 18 amino acids. Here the CDR3 reads CASSLRVLGLGANEKLFF. Written as DNA, the CDR3 is TGTGCCAGCAGCTTGCGGGTGCTGGGGCTGGGTGCTAATGAAAAACTGTTTTTT.

This clonotype was seen repeatedly, ten times or more. The genes are TRBV12-3 or TRBV12-4 and TRBJ2-3, with D possibly matching TRBD2 (5 bases). This CDR3 has 16 amino acids. Trimming removed 3 bases from V and 4 bases from J, with 17 bases in between. CDR3 nucleotide sequence: TGTGCCAGCAGTTTTTTCCCGGGAACTAGGGCAGATACGCAGTATTTT. This sequence encodes CASSFFPGTRADTQYF.

The table lists this clonotype with many counts. This chain joins TRBV12-5 and TRBJ2-1; TRBD1 agrees at 8 bases. This CDR3 contains 12 residues. The germline gives CDR1 LGHNT, CDR2 FRNRAP. CDR3 residues: CAQGVGYNEQFF. In DNA, the CDR3 is TGTGCACAGGGGGTCGGCTACAATGAGCAGTTCTTC.

V and J are TRBV11-2 and TRBJ2-5; TRBD1 might be the D (5 bases). The ends were cut back, 5 bases at V and 1 base at J, with 14 bases in the middle. From germline, CDR1 is SGHAT and CDR2 FQNNGV. The CDR3 sequence is 15 residues long. The CDR3 DNA reads TGTGCCAGCAGCCTCAATCGACAGAGCCAAGAGACCCAGTACTTC. Its translation is CASSLNRQSQETQYF. The whole variable domain, remainder taken from reference TRBV11-2 and TRBJ2-5, is EAGVAQSPRYKIIEKRQSVAFWCNPISGHATLYWYQQILGQGPKLLIQFQNNGVVDDSQLPKDRFSAERLKGVDSTLKIQPAKLEDSAVYLCASSLNRQSQETQYFGPGTRLLVL.

This clonotype was observed at least ten times. The chain carries TRBV28 and TRBJ1-5; no definite D call. Trimming took 5 bases from V and 9 from J, leaving 23 bases between them. Germline V gene data show CDR1 as MDHEN and CDR2 as SYDVKM. The CDR3 sequence is 16 residues long. The CDR3 spells CASSILRTDPVTPQHF. The DNA for the CDR3 is TGTGCCAGCAGTATCCTGCGGACGGATCCTGTGACGCCCCAGCATTTT.

In its sample, this clonotype was seen many times. CDR3 coding DNA: TGTGCCTGGAGTGTTGTACAGTACAATGAGCAGTTCTTC. Protein sequence: CAWSVVQYNEQFF. This rearrangement joins TRBV30 to TRBJ2-1; D is ambiguous. This CDR3 contains 13 residues. Germline assignment: CDR1 GTSNPN and CDR2 SVGIG (reference sequence). V was clipped by 0 bases and J by 4 bases, with 7 bases between them.

This clonotype was seen ten or more times. The chain uses TRBV18 and TRBJ1-2, with D possibly TRBD1 on 6 matching bases. V lost 0 bases and J 7 bases, leaving 18 bases between the germline ends. CDR3 length: 16 amino acids. The germline V gene encodes CDR1 KGHSH and CDR2 LQKENI. CDR3 in DNA: TGTGCCAGCTCACCACCGGTTGGACAGACATCTTCTGGCTACACCTTC. Translating it yields CASSPPVGQTSSGYTF.

V gene TRBV4-1 combines with J gene TRBJ2-3, with TRBD2 matching 7 bases. The V gene's germline CDR1 is MGHRA and CDR2 YSYEKL. This CDR3 region has 17 residues. V gave up 4 bases and J gave up 0 bases; unmatched junction bases: 10. The CDR3 loop reads CASSLIQGGGSTDTQYF. As DNA, the CDR3 is TGCGCCAGCAGCCTCATTCAAGGCGGGGGAAGCACAGATACGCAGTATTTT.

This clonotype appeared a few times. The chain employs TRBV29-1 and TRBJ1-2; TRBD1 matches 12 bases. The V gene's germline CDR1 is SQVTM and CDR2 ANQGSEA. The CDR3 covers 15 residues. V gave up 7 bases and J gave up 0 bases; unmatched junction bases: 6. The CDR3 reads CSEGQGARANYGYTF. As DNA, the CDR3 is TGCAGCGAGGGACAGGGGGCAAGGGCTAACTATGGCTACACCTTC.